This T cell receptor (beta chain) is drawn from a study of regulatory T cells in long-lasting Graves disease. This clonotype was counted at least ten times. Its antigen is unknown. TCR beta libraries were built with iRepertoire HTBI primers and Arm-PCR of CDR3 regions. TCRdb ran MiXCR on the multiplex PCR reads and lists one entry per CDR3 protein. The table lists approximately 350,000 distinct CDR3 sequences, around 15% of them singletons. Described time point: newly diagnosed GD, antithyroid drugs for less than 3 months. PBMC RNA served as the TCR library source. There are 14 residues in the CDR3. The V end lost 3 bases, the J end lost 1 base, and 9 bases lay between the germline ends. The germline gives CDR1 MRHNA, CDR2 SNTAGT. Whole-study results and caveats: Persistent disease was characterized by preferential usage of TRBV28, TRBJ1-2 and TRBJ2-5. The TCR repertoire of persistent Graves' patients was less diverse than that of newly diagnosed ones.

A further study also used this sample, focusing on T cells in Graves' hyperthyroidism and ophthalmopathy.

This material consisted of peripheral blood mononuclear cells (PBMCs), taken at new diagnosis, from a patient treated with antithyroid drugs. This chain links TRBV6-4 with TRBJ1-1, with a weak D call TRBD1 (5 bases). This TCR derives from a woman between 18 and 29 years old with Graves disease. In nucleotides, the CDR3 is TGTGCCAGCAGTGATGGGACTGAGAACACTGAAGCTTTCTTT. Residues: CASSDGTENTEAFF.